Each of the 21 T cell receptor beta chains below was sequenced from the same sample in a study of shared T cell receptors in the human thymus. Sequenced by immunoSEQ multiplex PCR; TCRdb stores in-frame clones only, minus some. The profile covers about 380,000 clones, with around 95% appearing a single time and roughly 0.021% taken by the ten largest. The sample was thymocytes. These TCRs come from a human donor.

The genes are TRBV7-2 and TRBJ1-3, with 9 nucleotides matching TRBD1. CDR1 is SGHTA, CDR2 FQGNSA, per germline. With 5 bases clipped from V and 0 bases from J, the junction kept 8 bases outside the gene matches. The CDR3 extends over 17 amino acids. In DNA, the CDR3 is TGTGCCAGCAGCCAATGGGGGACAGGGCCCTCTGGAAACACCATATATTTT. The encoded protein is CASSQWGTGPSGNTIYF.

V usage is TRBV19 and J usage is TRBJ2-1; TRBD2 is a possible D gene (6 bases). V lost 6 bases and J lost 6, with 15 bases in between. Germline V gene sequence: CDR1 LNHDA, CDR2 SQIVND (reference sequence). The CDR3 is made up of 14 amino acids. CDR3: CASSTHGRSNEQFF. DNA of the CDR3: TGTGCCAGTAGCACTCACGGGAGAAGCAATGAGCAGTTCTTC.

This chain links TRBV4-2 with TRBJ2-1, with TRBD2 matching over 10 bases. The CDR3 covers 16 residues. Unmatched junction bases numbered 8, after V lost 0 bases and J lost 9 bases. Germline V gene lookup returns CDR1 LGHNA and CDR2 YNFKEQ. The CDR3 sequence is CASSQEPLKREGEQFF. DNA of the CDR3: TGTGCCAGCAGCCAAGAACCCCTGAAGCGGGAGGGTGAGCAGTTCTTC.

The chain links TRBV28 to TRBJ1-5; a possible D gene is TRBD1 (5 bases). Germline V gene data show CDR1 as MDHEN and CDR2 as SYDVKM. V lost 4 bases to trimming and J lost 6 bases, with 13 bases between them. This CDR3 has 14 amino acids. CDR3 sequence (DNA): TGTGCCAGCAGTTGGTCGGGGGTTGGTCAGCCCCAGCATTTT. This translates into CASSWSGVGQPQHF.

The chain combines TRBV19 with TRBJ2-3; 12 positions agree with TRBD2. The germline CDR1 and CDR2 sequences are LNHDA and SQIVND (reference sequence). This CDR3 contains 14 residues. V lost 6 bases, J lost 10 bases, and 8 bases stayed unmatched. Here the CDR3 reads CASSLAGGRYSQYF. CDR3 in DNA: TGTGCCAGTAGCCTAGCGGGAGGGCGATATTCGCAGTATTTT.

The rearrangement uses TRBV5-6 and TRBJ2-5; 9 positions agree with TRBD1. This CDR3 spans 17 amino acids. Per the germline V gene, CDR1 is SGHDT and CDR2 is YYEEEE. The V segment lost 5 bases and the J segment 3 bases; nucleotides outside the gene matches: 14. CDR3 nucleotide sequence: TGTGCCAGCAGATTAACTCCCGGGACAGGGACGGAAGAGACCCAGTACTTC. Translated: CASRLTPGTGTEETQYF.

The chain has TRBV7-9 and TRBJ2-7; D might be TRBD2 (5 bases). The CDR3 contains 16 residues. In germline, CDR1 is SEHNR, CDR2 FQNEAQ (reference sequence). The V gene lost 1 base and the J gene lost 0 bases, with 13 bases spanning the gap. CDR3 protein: CASSLERRSSSYEQYF. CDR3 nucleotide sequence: TGTGCCAGCAGCTTAGAGCGGAGGTCGAGCTCCTACGAGCAGTACTTC.

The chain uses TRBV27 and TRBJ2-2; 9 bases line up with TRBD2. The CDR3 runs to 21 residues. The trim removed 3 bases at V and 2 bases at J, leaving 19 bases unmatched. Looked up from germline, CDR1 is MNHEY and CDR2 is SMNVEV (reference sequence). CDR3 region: CASSLGVGRGRAKVNTGELFF. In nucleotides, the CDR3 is TGTGCCAGCAGTTTGGGGGTGGGACGCGGGAGGGCGAAGGTCAACACCGGGGAGCTGTTTTTT.

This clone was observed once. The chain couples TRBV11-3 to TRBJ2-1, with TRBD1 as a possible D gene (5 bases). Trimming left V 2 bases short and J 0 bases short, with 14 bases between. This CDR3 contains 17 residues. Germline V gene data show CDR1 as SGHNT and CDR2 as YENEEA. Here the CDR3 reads CASSLRGQGLSYNEQFF. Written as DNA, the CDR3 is TGTGCCAGCAGCTTAAGGGGCCAGGGTCTCTCCTACAATGAGCAGTTCTTC.

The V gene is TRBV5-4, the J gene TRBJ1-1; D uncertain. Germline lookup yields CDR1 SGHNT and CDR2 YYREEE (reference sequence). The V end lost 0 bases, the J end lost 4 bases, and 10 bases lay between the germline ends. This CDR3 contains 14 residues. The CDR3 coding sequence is TGTGCCAGCAGCTTGGGGGCGACGAGCACTGAAGCTTTCTTT. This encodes CASSLGATSTEAFF.

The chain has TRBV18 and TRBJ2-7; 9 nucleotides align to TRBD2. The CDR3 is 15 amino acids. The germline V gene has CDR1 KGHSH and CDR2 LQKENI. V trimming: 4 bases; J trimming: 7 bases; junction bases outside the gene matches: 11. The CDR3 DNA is TGTGCCAGCTCACATGCGGGAGGGCCGGTGGGAGAGCAGTACTTC. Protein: CASSHAGGPVGEQYF.

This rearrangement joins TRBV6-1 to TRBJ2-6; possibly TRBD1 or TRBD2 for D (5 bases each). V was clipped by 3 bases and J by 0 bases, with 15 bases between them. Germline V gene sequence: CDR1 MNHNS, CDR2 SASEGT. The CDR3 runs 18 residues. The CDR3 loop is CASSERMGVLSGANVLTF. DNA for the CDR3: TGTGCCAGCAGTGAGAGGATGGGGGTCCTCTCTGGGGCCAACGTCCTGACTTTC.

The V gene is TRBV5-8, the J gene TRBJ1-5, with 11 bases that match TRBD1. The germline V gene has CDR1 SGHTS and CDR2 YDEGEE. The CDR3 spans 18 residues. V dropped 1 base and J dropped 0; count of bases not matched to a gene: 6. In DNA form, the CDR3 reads TGTGCCAGCAGCTTGAGGACAGGGGGCCCCTATAGCAATCAGCCCCAGCATTTT. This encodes CASSLRTGGPYSNQPQHF.

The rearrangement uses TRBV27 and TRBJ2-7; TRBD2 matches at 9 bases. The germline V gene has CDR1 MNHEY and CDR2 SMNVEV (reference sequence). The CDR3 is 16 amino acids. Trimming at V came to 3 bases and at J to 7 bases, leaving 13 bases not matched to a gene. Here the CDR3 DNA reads TGTGCCAGCAGTTTCAGTTGGGGCGGGAGGGCGAAAGAGCAGTACTTC. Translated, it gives CASSFSWGGRAKEQYF.

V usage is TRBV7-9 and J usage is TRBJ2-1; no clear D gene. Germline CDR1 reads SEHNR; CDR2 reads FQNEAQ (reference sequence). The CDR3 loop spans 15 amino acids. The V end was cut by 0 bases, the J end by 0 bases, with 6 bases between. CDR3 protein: CASSLAERSYNEQFF. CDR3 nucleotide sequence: TGTGCCAGCAGCTTAGCGGAGCGCTCCTACAATGAGCAGTTCTTC.

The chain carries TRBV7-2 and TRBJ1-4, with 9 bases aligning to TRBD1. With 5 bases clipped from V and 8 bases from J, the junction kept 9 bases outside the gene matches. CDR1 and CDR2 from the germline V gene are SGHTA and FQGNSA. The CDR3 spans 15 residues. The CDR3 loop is CASSPGDRAGEKLFF. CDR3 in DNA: TGTGCCAGCAGCCCTGGGGACAGGGCGGGGGAAAAACTGTTTTTT.

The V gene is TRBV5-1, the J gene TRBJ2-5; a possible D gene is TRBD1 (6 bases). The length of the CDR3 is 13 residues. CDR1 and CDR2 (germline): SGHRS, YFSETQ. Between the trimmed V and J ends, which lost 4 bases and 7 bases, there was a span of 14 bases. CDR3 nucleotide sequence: TGCGCCAGCAGCCTCAGGGGTCCGGGGACCCAGTACTTC. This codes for CASSLRGPGTQYF.

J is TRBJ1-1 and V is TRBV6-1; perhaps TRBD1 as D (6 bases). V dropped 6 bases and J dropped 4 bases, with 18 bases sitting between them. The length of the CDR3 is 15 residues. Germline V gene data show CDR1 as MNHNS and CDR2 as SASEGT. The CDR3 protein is CASRATGICRTEAFF. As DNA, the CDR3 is TGTGCCAGCAGGGCCACAGGGATTTGTCGCACTGAAGCTTTCTTT.

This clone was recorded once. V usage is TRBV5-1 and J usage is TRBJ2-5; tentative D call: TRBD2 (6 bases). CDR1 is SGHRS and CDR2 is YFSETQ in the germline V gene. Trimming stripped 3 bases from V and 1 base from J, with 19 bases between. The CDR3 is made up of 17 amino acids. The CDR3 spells CASSSKTSPRGQETQYF. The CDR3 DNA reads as TGCGCCAGCAGCTCGAAGACCTCTCCGCGGGGCCAAGAGACCCAGTACTTC.

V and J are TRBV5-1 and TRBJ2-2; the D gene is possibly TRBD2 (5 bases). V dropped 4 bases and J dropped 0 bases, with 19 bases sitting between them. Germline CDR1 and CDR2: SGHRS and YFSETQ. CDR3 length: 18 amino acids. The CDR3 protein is CASSPQAAGHANTGELFF. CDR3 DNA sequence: TGCGCCAGCAGCCCCCAGGCCGCGGGCCACGCGAACACCGGGGAGCTGTTTTTT.

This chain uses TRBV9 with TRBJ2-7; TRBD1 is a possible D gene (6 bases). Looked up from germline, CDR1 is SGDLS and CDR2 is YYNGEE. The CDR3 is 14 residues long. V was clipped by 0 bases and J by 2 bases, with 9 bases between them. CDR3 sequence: CASSVGAGAYEQYF. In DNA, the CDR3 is TGTGCCAGCAGCGTAGGGGCAGGGGCCTACGAGCAGTACTTC. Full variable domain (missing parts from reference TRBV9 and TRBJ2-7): DSGVTQTPKHLITATGQRVTLRCSPRSGDLSVYWYQQSLDQGLQFLIQYYNGEERAKGNILERFSAQQFPDLHSELNLSSLELGDSALYFCASSVGAGAYEQYFGPGTRLTVT.